This TCR beta chain was captured by sequencing in a study of human T cells and chemical hapten exposure. Germline V gene lookup returns CDR1 SNHLY and CDR2 FYNNEI. CDR3 length: 14 residues. Losses at the gene ends were 6 bases for V and 6 bases for J; bases not matched to a gene: 10. Time point of the sample: pre-sensitization, week 0. Treatment here: therapeutic diphenylcyclopropenone sensitization with weekly scalp DPC. In TCRdb, the RACE reads were re-called with MiXCR into one record per CDR3 protein. Of some 74,000 distinct CDR3 sequences detected, roughly 15% appear once; the ten largest clones hold approximately 4.5%.

The TCR was taken from a woman between 45 and 65 years old with alopecia areata. Some clones in this sample may be carry-over from other donors' samples. This specimen was whole blood, taken in connection with sensitization to the hapten diphenylcyclopropenone (DPC). The chain carries TRBV2 and TRBJ2-7, with 8 bases lining up with TRBD1. CDR3 region: CASSTFRTGTEQYF. The CDR3 nucleotides read TGTGCCAGCAGCACCTTTAGGACAGGGACCGAGCAGTACTTC.